This TCR beta chain was sequenced during a study of T cells in pancreatic ductal adenocarcinoma. This CDR3 has 13 amino acids. CDR1 and CDR2 from the germline V gene are GTSNPN and SVGIG (reference sequence). Trimming cost V 7 bases and J 4 bases, with 14 bases left between them. Repertoires were generated with immunoSEQ multiplex PCR, while TCRdb's copy carries only in-frame clones and drops some. This table has approximately 97,000 clones, around 96% appearing once. This clone was counted once. Its antigen remains unknown. General study results and limits: This surgical cohort overrepresents the minority presenting with early-stage disease. No significant tumor-blood clonality difference; means were about 0.1 and 0.065.

No neoadjuvant therapy was given to the selected pancreatic ductal adenocarcinoma patients before their surgery. Sequences were obtained from PBMCs. The rearrangement links TRBV30 to TRBJ1-3; a weak D match, TRBD1 (5 bases). The source of this sequence is a human donor with pancreatic ductal adenocarcinoma. CDR3 sequence (DNA): TGTGCCTTTCGGCCTCAGGGAGGAAACACCATATATTTT. It is translated as CAFRPQGGNTIYF.